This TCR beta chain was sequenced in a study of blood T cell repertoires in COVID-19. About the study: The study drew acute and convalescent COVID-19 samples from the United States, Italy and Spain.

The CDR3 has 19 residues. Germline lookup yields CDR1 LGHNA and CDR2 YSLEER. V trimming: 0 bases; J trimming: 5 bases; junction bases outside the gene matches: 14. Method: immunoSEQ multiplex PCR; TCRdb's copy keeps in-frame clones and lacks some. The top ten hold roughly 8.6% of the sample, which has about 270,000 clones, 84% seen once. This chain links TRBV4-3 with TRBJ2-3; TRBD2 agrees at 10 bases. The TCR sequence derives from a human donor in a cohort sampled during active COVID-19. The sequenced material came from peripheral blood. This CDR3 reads CASSQDPSGSGGAIDTQYF. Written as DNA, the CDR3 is TGCGCCAGCAGCCAAGACCCGTCGGGAAGCGGGGGGGCCATAGATACGCAGTATTTT.